A selection of T cell receptor beta chains follows, all from one sample in a study of long-term antiretroviral therapy in people with HIV. Here immunoSEQ multiplex PCR was the method, and the copy in TCRdb shows in-frame clones only, minus some. The table has some 22,000 clones, around 79% seen once. Specimen: unsorted PBMCs, collected 4.1 years after starting antiretroviral therapy. The receptors derive from a woman in her thirties or forties with HIV. CDR3s include the opening cysteine and the closing phenylalanine or tryptophan. The order of the fields is CDR3 protein, CDR3 DNA, clone size, CDR3 length, V gene, J gene, D gene. The D gene is left open where the match is weak. Size values are once, few and many counts, or a class for expanded clones, and some rows have none.

CDR3aa: CASSLVREGSPLHF
CDR3nt: TGCGCCAGCAGCTTGGTTAGGGAAGGTTCACCCCTCCACTTT
abundance: NA
len: 14
v_gene: TRBV5-1
j_gene: TRBJ1-6
d_gene: NA

CDR3aa: CASSPEQGLTEAFF
CDR3nt: TGTGCCAGCTCACCAGAGCAGGGTCTCACTGAAGCTTTCTTT
abundance: NA
len: 14
v_gene: TRBV18
j_gene: TRBJ1-1
d_gene: NA

CDR3aa: CSVERESSYEQYF
CDR3nt: TGCAGCGTTGAACGGGAGAGTTCCTACGAGCAGTACTTC
abundance: NA
len: 13
v_gene: TRBV29-1
j_gene: TRBJ2-7
d_gene: NA

CDR3aa: CSVRTGDYGYTF
CDR3nt: TGCAGCGTTAGAACGGGGGACTATGGCTACACCTTC
abundance: NA
len: 12
v_gene: TRBV29-1
j_gene: TRBJ1-2
d_gene: NA

CDR3aa: CASSLPRRTANTGELFF
CDR3nt: TGCGCCAGCAGCTTACCTCGCCGGACCGCGAACACCGGGGAGCTGTTTTTT
abundance: NA
len: 17
v_gene: TRBV5-1
j_gene: TRBJ2-2
d_gene: NA

CDR3aa: CASSFDREVSLFF
CDR3nt: TGTGCCAGCAGTTTCGACAGAGAAGTATCACTGTTTTTT
abundance: NA
len: 13
v_gene: TRBV6-5
j_gene: TRBJ1-4
d_gene: NA

CDR3aa: CATSREGFTEAFF
CDR3nt: TGTGCCACCAGCAGAGAGGGATTTACTGAAGCTTTCTTT
abundance: NA
len: 13
v_gene: TRBV15
j_gene: TRBJ1-1
d_gene: NA

CDR3aa: CASSLLAGGEETQYF
CDR3nt: TGTGCCAGCAGCTTGCTAGCGGGGGGAGAAGAGACCCAGTACTTC
abundance: NA
len: 15
v_gene: TRBV5-6
j_gene: TRBJ2-5
d_gene: TRBD2

CDR3aa: CAWSVASSGVREQFF
CDR3nt: TGTGCCTGGAGTGTTGCTTCTAGCGGGGTTCGAGAGCAGTTCTTC
abundance: NA
len: 15
v_gene: TRBV30
j_gene: TRBJ2-1
d_gene: TRBD2

CDR3aa: CASSLLGQPEPDTQYF
CDR3nt: TGTGCCAGCTCACTACTCGGACAGCCTGAGCCAGATACGCAGTATTTT
abundance: NA
len: 16
v_gene: TRBV18
j_gene: TRBJ2-3
d_gene: NA

CDR3aa: CASGRGANYGYTF
CDR3nt: TGTGCCAGCGGACGGGGGGCCAACTATGGCTACACCTTC
abundance: NA
len: 13
v_gene: TRBV19
j_gene: TRBJ1-2
d_gene: NA

CDR3aa: CASSPMGWGNEQFF
CDR3nt: TGTGCCAGCAGCCCAATGGGGTGGGGCAATGAGCAGTTCTTC
abundance: NA
len: 14
v_gene: TRBV11-3
j_gene: TRBJ2-1
d_gene: NA

CDR3aa: CASSPRPGTSSYNEQFF
CDR3nt: TGTGCCAGCAGCCCCCGTCCGGGGACGAGCTCCTACAATGAGCAGTTCTTC
abundance: NA
len: 17
v_gene: TRBV7-7
j_gene: TRBJ2-1
d_gene: NA

CDR3aa: CAISGPGQGTYGYTF
CDR3nt: TGTGCCATCAGTGGGCCGGGACAGGGCACCTATGGCTACACCTTC
abundance: NA
len: 15
v_gene: TRBV10-3
j_gene: TRBJ1-2
d_gene: TRBD1

CDR3aa: CAEGLGEEKLFF
CDR3nt: TGTGCCGAGGGACTAGGTGAGGAAAAACTGTTTTTT
abundance: NA
len: 12
v_gene: TRBV21-1
j_gene: TRBJ1-4
d_gene: NA

CDR3aa: CASSQVDRGNTEAFF
CDR3nt: TGTGCCAGCAGCCAAGTCGACAGGGGGAACACTGAAGCTTTCTTT
abundance: NA
len: 15
v_gene: TRBV14
j_gene: TRBJ1-1
d_gene: TRBD1

CDR3aa: CASSQETGPLSYGYTF
CDR3nt: TGCGCCAGCAGCCAAGAGACAGGTCCCCTTAGTTATGGCTACACCTTC
abundance: few
len: 16
v_gene: TRBV4-3
j_gene: TRBJ1-2
d_gene: NA

CDR3aa: CASSSGTGGTGELFF
CDR3nt: TGTGCCAGTAGCTCCGGGACAGGGGGAACCGGGGAGCTGTTTTTT
abundance: NA
len: 15
v_gene: TRBV19
j_gene: TRBJ2-2
d_gene: TRBD1

CDR3aa: CASSRGGAGDTEAFF
CDR3nt: TGCGCCAGCAGCCGTGGCGGGGCTGGGGACACTGAAGCTTTCTTT
abundance: NA
len: 15
v_gene: TRBV5-1
j_gene: TRBJ1-1
d_gene: NA

CDR3aa: CASSFLGGDEKLFF
CDR3nt: TGTGCCAGCAGTTTTCTGGGTGGGGATGAAAAACTGTTTTTT
abundance: NA
len: 14
v_gene: TRBV27
j_gene: TRBJ1-4
d_gene: NA

CDR3aa: CASSQEHRTTEAFF
CDR3nt: TGCGCCAGCAGCCAAGAGCACAGGACCACTGAAGCTTTCTTT
abundance: NA
len: 14
v_gene: TRBV4-3
j_gene: TRBJ1-1
d_gene: NA

CDR3aa: CASTKRSATEAFF
CDR3nt: TGTGCCAGCACCAAAAGGTCGGCCACTGAAGCTTTCTTT
abundance: once
len: 13
v_gene: TRBV21-1
j_gene: TRBJ1-1
d_gene: NA

CDR3aa: CASSWEWGEAFF
CDR3nt: TGTGCCAGCAGCTGGGAGTGGGGTGAAGCTTTCTTT
abundance: NA
len: 12
v_gene: TRBV7-2
j_gene: TRBJ1-1
d_gene: NA

CDR3aa: CATNRQVLNTEAFF
CDR3nt: TGTGCCACAAATAGACAGGTTCTCAACACTGAAGCTTTCTTT
abundance: few
len: 14
v_gene: TRBV2
j_gene: TRBJ1-1
d_gene: NA

CDR3aa: CSALRGQGAYEQYF
CDR3nt: TGCAGCGCCCTAAGGGGACAGGGGGCTTACGAGCAGTACTTC
abundance: once
len: 14
v_gene: TRBV29-1
j_gene: TRBJ2-7
d_gene: TRBD1